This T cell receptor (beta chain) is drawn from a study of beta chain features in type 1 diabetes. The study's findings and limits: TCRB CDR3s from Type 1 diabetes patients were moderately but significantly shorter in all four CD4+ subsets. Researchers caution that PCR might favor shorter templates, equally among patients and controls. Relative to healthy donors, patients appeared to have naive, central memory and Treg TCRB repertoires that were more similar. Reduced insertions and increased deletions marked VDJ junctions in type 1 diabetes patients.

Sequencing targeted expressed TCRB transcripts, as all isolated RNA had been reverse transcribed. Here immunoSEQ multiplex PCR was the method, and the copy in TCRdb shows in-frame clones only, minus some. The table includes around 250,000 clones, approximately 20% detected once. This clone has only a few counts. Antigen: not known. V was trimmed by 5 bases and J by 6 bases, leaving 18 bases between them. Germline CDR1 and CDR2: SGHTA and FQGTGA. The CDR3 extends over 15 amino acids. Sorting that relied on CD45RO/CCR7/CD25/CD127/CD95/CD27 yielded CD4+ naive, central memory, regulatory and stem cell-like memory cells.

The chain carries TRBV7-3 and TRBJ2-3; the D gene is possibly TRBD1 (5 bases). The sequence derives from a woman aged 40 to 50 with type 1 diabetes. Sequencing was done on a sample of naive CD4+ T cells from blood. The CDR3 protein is CASSPTGSKGDTQYF. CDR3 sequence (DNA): TGTGCCAGCAGCCCAACAGGCTCCAAGGGGGATACGCAGTATTTT.